The 8 T cell receptor beta chains below were found in one sample sequenced in a study of blood T cell repertoires in COVID-19. This table comes from immunoSEQ multiplex PCR, and its TCRdb copy is limited to in-frame clones, with some not included. This sample has tens of thousands of clones, with around 83% found just once. Sequenced input: peripheral blood. The receptors here all came from a man between 65 and 79 years old with active COVID-19.

In this sample, this clone turned up once. The chain couples TRBV18 to TRBJ2-5; 9 bases align to TRBD2. CDR1 and CDR2 from the germline V gene are KGHSH and LQKENI. The CDR3 totals 17 residues. Trimming removed 2 bases from V and 2 bases from J; junction bases left unmatched: 9. CDR3 DNA: TGTGCCAGCTCACCATCGGGTCTAGCGGGGAGGCAAGAGACCCAGTACTTC. Encoded protein: CASSPSGLAGRQETQYF.

The chain has TRBV19 and TRBJ2-6, with 7 bases lining up with TRBD1. Germline trimming cut 7 bases from V and 0 bases from J; bases unmatched to any gene: 3. Per germline, CDR1 LNHDA and CDR2 SQIVND (reference sequence). The CDR3 consists of 15 residues. CDR3 in DNA: TGTGCCAGTATGTCAGGGGGCTCTGGGGCCAACGTCCTGACTTTC. Amino acid sequence: CASMSGGSGANVLTF.

This chain joins TRBV19 and TRBJ1-1; 7 bases match TRBD1. The J segment lost 4 bases and the V segment lost 5 bases, leaving 7 bases of the junction unmatched. The CDR3 has 14 residues. Germline V gives CDR1 LNHDA, CDR2 SQIVND (reference sequence). CDR3 sequence: CASSAGQDITEAFF. The CDR3 bases are TGTGCCAGTAGTGCAGGACAGGACATCACTGAAGCTTTCTTT.

J is TRBJ2-4 and V is TRBV6-5, with TRBD1 as a possible D gene (6 bases). From germline, CDR1 is MNHEY and CDR2 SVGAGI. V lost 6 bases, J lost 0 bases, and 9 bases lay in between. The CDR3 extends over 14 amino acids. The CDR3 nucleotides are TGTGCCAGCAGGCAGGGGTTAGCCAAAAACATTCAGTACTTC. Residues: CASRQGLAKNIQYF.

This rearrangement joins TRBV19 to TRBJ2-5; TRBD1 aligns across 7 bases. The J segment lost 4 bases and the V segment lost 5 bases, leaving 7 bases of the junction unmatched. The CDR3 runs 14 residues. In germline, CDR1 is LNHDA, CDR2 SQIVND (reference sequence). The DNA of the CDR3 is TGTGCCAGTAGTTTGACAGGGCAGGGAGAGACCCAGTACTTC. Translated, it gives CASSLTGQGETQYF.

V is TRBV23-1 and J is TRBJ1-1; D is unclear. TRBV23-1 is sorted into the ORF group, with uncertain function. This CDR3 is built from 15 residues. The V end was cut by 0 bases, the J end by 3 bases, with 11 bases between. The CDR3 protein is CASSQSPSADTEAFF. The CDR3 bases are TGCGCCAGCAGTCAATCCCCCTCGGCGGACACTGAAGCTTTCTTT.

J is TRBJ2-3 and V is TRBV6-6, with TRBD1 matching 7 bases. Unmatched junction bases numbered 0, after V lost 2 bases and J lost 4 bases. This CDR3 comprises 13 residues. Germline CDR1 MNHNY, CDR2 SVGAGI (reference sequence). The CDR3 spells CASSYQGADTQYF. CDR3 DNA: TGTGCCAGCAGTTACCAGGGGGCAGATACGCAGTATTTT.

The chain carries TRBV19 and TRBJ1-4; no clear D. The CDR3 is 17 amino acids. V lost 5 bases and J 8 bases, leaving 24 bases between the germline ends. Germline assignment: CDR1 LNHDA and CDR2 SQIVND (reference sequence). The CDR3 DNA reads as TGTGCCAGTAGTTCTAGAACAGCAGCGGTTCAGCGGGAAAAACTGTTTTTT. Its protein is CASSSRTAAVQREKLFF.